The rows below give T cell receptor beta chains drawn from one sample of a study of a mutant IDH1 vaccine in newly diagnosed glioma. Profiled with immunoSEQ multiplex PCR; TCRdb holds only in-frame clones, not every one. Seen here are about 92,000 clones, around three quarters observed once, and the top ten hold 6.5% to 9.5%. The sample consisted of PBMCs, taken from a glioma patient treated with radiotherapy, temozolomide or both. The receptors here all came from a man in his forties with glioma. Each CDR3 is given with its conserved first and last residue. Fields, in order: V gene, D gene, clone size, J gene, CDR3 protein, CDR3 DNA. D genes are given only for firm matches. Clone size is stated in some rows and not others, as once, few, many or a class when expanded.

V: TRBV5-6
D: TRBD2
size: NA
J: TRBJ2-1
CDR3: CASSFSSGSYNEQFF
DNA: TGTGCCAGCAGCTTTTCTAGCGGGAGCTACAATGAGCAGTTCTTC

V: TRBV27
D: NA
size: once
J: TRBJ1-4
CDR3: CASSSRTATNEKLFF
DNA: TGTGCCAGCAGTTCAAGAACCGCAACTAATGAAAAACTGTTTTTT

V: TRBV13
D: NA
size: NA
J: TRBJ2-2
CDR3: CASSTLGTLNTGELFF
DNA: TGTGCCAGCAGCACCCTAGGGACACTGAACACCGGGGAGCTGTTTTTT

V: TRBV11-3
D: NA
size: NA
J: TRBJ2-1
CDR3: CASSHHSSGTVNEQFF
DNA: TGTGCCAGCAGCCACCACTCCTCCGGGACGGTCAATGAGCAGTTCTTC

V: TRBV7-8
D: TRBD1
size: NA
J: TRBJ2-1
CDR3: CASSRQGAQNNEQFF
DNA: TGTGCCAGCAGCCGACAGGGGGCACAGAACAATGAGCAGTTCTTC

V: TRBV2
D: NA
size: once
J: TRBJ2-5
CDR3: CASSEEGWETQYF
DNA: TGTGCCAGCAGTGAGGAGGGTTGGGAGACCCAGTACTTC

V: TRBV4-3
D: NA
size: NA
J: TRBJ2-7
CDR3: CASSQDQSRSSYEQYF
DNA: TGCGCCAGCAGCCAAGATCAATCGAGAAGCTCCTACGAGCAGTACTTC

V: TRBV6-5
D: NA
size: NA
J: TRBJ2-7
CDR3: CASSSGRGVYEQYF
DNA: TGTGCCAGCAGTTCGGGCAGGGGCGTCTACGAGCAGTACTTC

V: TRBV5-1
D: TRBD1
size: NA
J: TRBJ2-1
CDR3: CASSLTGDRRNEQFF
DNA: TGCGCCAGCAGCTTGACTGGGGACAGGCGGAATGAGCAGTTCTTC

V: TRBV5-6
D: TRBD1
size: NA
J: TRBJ1-1
CDR3: CASSPQGAGNTEAFF
DNA: TGTGCCAGCAGCCCACAGGGGGCCGGGAACACTGAAGCTTTCTTT

V: TRBV7-2
D: NA
size: few
J: TRBJ2-2
CDR3: CASSLADTGELFF
DNA: TGTGCCAGCAGCTTAGCAGACACCGGGGAGCTGTTTTTT

V: TRBV5-6
D: TRBD2
size: once
J: TRBJ2-7
CDR3: CASSLGSGLAYEQYF
DNA: TGTGCCAGCAGCTTGGGGTCCGGACTAGCCTACGAGCAGTACTTC

V: TRBV15
D: TRBD1
size: once
J: TRBJ1-5
CDR3: CATSRGPGQGSQPQHF
DNA: TGTGCCACCAGCAGAGGACCGGGACAGGGGAGTCAGCCCCAGCATTTT

V: TRBV29-1
D: NA
size: NA
J: TRBJ2-2
CDR3: CSVGHWAGELFF
DNA: TGCAGCGTTGGCCACTGGGCCGGGGAGCTGTTTTTT

V: TRBV27
D: TRBD2
size: NA
J: TRBJ2-7
CDR3: CASSRWTSGDEQYF
DNA: TGTGCCAGCAGCCGGTGGACTAGCGGGGACGAGCAGTACTTC

V: TRBV5-4
D: NA
size: NA
J: TRBJ2-1
CDR3: CASSPTVGEQFF
DNA: TGTGCCAGCAGCCCGACAGTCGGCGAGCAGTTCTTC

V: TRBV5-1
D: TRBD2
size: NA
J: TRBJ2-5
CDR3: CASSVGLAGPGETQYF
DNA: TGCGCCAGCAGCGTAGGACTAGCGGGACCCGGGGAGACCCAGTACTTC

V: TRBV10-1
D: NA
size: NA
J: TRBJ2-1
CDR3: CASTRVTEQFF
DNA: TGCGCCAGCACCCGAGTAACCGAGCAGTTCTTC

V: TRBV27
D: TRBD2
size: NA
J: TRBJ2-1
CDR3: CASSSNGGKEQFF
DNA: TGTGCCAGCAGTAGTAACGGGGGGAAGGAACAGTTCTTC

V: TRBV10-1
D: NA
size: NA
J: TRBJ2-7
CDR3: CASSPGAWGEQYF
DNA: TGCGCCAGCAGCCCTGGGGCCTGGGGCGAGCAGTACTTC

V: TRBV5-4
D: NA
size: once
J: TRBJ2-5
CDR3: CASSPVDAQGTQYF
DNA: TGTGCCAGCAGCCCGGTGGATGCCCAGGGGACCCAGTACTTC

V: TRBV30
D: NA
size: few
J: TRBJ1-1
CDR3: CAWSVWPMNTEAFF
DNA: TGTGCCTGGAGTGTGTGGCCTATGAACACTGAAGCTTTCTTT

V: TRBV6-5
D: NA
size: NA
J: TRBJ1-5
CDR3: CASSNRASNQPQHF
DNA: TGTGCCAGCAGTAACAGGGCTAGCAATCAGCCCCAGCATTTT

V: TRBV28
D: NA
size: NA
J: TRBJ2-7
CDR3: CASRTGRSYEQYF
DNA: TGTGCCAGCAGGACGGGACGCTCCTACGAGCAGTACTTC

V: TRBV16
D: NA
size: NA
J: TRBJ1-1
CDR3: CASSQSTQGFGPNTEAFF
DNA: TGTGCCAGCAGCCAATCAACTCAGGGATTCGGTCCCAACACTGAAGCTTTCTTT

V: TRBV6-1
D: TRBD2
size: NA
J: TRBJ2-7
CDR3: CASGGSQFDEQYF
DNA: TGTGCCAGTGGCGGGAGTCAGTTCGACGAGCAGTACTTC

V: TRBV28
D: NA
size: NA
J: TRBJ2-7
CDR3: CASSPVAISPYEQYF
DNA: TGTGCCAGCAGCCCAGTGGCGATTTCTCCCTACGAGCAGTACTTC

V: TRBV10-3
D: NA
size: NA
J: TRBJ2-1
CDR3: CAISSDRFDRNEQFF
DNA: TGTGCCATCAGTTCGGACAGATTTGACCGCAATGAGCAGTTCTTC

V: TRBV5-4
D: TRBD2
size: NA
J: TRBJ2-5
CDR3: CASSLQGGGEETQYF
DNA: TGTGCCAGCAGCTTGCAGGGTGGGGGGGAAGAGACCCAGTACTTC

V: TRBV7-2
D: NA
size: NA
J: TRBJ1-2
CDR3: CASSFRGTDGYTF
DNA: TGTGCCAGCAGCTTCCGGGGGACGGATGGCTACACCTTC

V: TRBV4-2
D: TRBD1
size: once
J: TRBJ1-6
CDR3: CASSQDPLKGAGNSPLHF
DNA: TGTGCCAGCAGCCAAGATCCCTTAAAGGGGGCCGGAAATTCACCCCTCCACTTT

V: TRBV6-6
D: NA
size: NA
J: TRBJ1-2
CDR3: CASSYIVQGPGYTF
DNA: TGTGCCAGCAGTTACATCGTGCAGGGCCCGGGCTACACCTTC

V: TRBV29-1
D: NA
size: NA
J: TRBJ2-1
CDR3: CSGLRGQGFNEQFF
DNA: TGCAGCGGTCTAAGAGGGCAGGGCTTCAATGAGCAGTTCTTC

V: TRBV21-1
D: NA
size: once
J: TRBJ1-2
CDR3: CASSIQLLPGQGIYGYTF
DNA: TGTGCCAGCAGCATTCAGCTCCTTCCGGGACAGGGGATCTATGGCTACACCTTC

V: TRBV18
D: TRBD2
size: once
J: TRBJ2-1
CDR3: CASSPKTSGGAYEQFF
DNA: TGTGCCAGCTCACCAAAGACTAGCGGGGGGGCCTATGAGCAGTTCTTC

V: TRBV19
D: NA
size: few
J: TRBJ2-7
CDR3: CASSIQPQGRSTYEQYF
DNA: TGTGCCAGTAGTATTCAACCCCAGGGGAGGAGTACCTACGAGCAGTACTTC

V: TRBV29-1
D: NA
size: few
J: TRBJ1-1
CDR3: CSVASRMNTEAFF
DNA: TGCAGCGTTGCTTCCAGAATGAACACTGAAGCTTTCTTT

V: TRBV18
D: NA
size: NA
J: TRBJ2-3
CDR3: CASSPSKRTDTQYF
DNA: TGTGCCAGCTCACCCTCTAAGCGCACAGATACGCAGTATTTT

V: TRBV11-2
D: TRBD1
size: NA
J: TRBJ1-2
CDR3: CASSPSGTGGLGYTF
DNA: TGTGCCAGCAGCCCCAGTGGGACAGGGGGCCTTGGCTACACCTTC

V: TRBV5-1
D: NA
size: NA
J: TRBJ2-3
CDR3: CASSLAVTDTQYF
DNA: TGCGCCAGCAGCTTGGCGGTCACAGATACGCAGTATTTT

V: TRBV5-6
D: TRBD1
size: NA
J: TRBJ2-7
CDR3: CASSLGDRGEQYF
DNA: TGTGCCAGCAGCCTGGGCGACAGGGGCGAGCAGTACTTC

V: TRBV19
D: NA
size: NA
J: TRBJ2-7
CDR3: CASSRGPSGEQYF
DNA: TGTGCCAGTAGCCGCGGACCGTCTGGCGAGCAGTACTTC

V: TRBV5-4
D: NA
size: NA
J: TRBJ1-2
CDR3: CASSQDGGIYGYTF
DNA: TGTGCCAGCAGCCAGGACGGGGGGATCTATGGCTACACCTTC

V: TRBV6-5
D: TRBD1
size: NA
J: TRBJ1-2
CDR3: CASSRGQFYGYTF
DNA: TGTGCCAGCAGCAGGGGGCAGTTCTATGGCTACACCTTC

V: TRBV5-6
D: NA
size: once
J: TRBJ1-4
CDR3: CASSLTARGEKLFF
DNA: TGTGCCAGCAGCTTAACGGCCCGCGGTGAAAAACTGTTTTTT

V: TRBV28
D: NA
size: NA
J: TRBJ1-5
CDR3: CASSSPAGGNQPQHF
DNA: TGTGCCAGCAGTTCCCCCGCAGGTGGCAATCAGCCCCAGCATTTT

V: TRBV7-9
D: NA
size: few
J: TRBJ1-5
CDR3: CASSLSGNQPQHF
DNA: TGTGCCAGCAGCTTGTCTGGCAATCAGCCCCAGCATTTT

V: TRBV6-6
D: TRBD1
size: NA
J: TRBJ1-2
CDR3: CASSRQGAGYTF
DNA: TGTGCCAGCAGTCGACAGGGAGCCGGCTACACCTTC

V: TRBV10-3
D: TRBD2
size: once
J: TRBJ2-1
CDR3: CATDQRGAPGEQFF
DNA: TGTGCCACCGACCAGCGGGGGGCCCCCGGTGAGCAGTTCTTC

V: TRBV6-1
D: TRBD1
size: NA
J: TRBJ1-4
CDR3: CASSEWGTGTGGEKLFF
DNA: TGTGCCAGCAGTGAATGGGGTACCGGGACAGGGGGTGAAAAACTGTTTTTT

V: TRBV7-9
D: NA
size: NA
J: TRBJ1-4
CDR3: CASSSVPGALGRLNEKLFF
DNA: TGTGCCAGCAGCTCAGTCCCAGGGGCCTTAGGGCGACTTAATGAAAAACTGTTTTTT

V: TRBV30
D: TRBD1
size: NA
J: TRBJ2-7
CDR3: CAWRALPGQGALGYEQYF
DNA: TGTGCCTGGAGGGCTCTACCGGGACAGGGGGCTTTAGGATACGAGCAGTACTTC

V: TRBV19
D: NA
size: NA
J: TRBJ1-5
CDR3: CASRKGSGNQPQHF
DNA: TGTGCCAGCCGAAAGGGGTCGGGCAATCAGCCCCAGCATTTT

V: TRBV5-3
D: NA
size: few
J: TRBJ1-5
CDR3: CARSSDSDNQPQHF
DNA: TGTGCCAGAAGTTCCGACAGCGATAATCAGCCCCAGCATTTT

V: TRBV7-2
D: TRBD2
size: NA
J: TRBJ2-5
CDR3: CASSLTSGGVETQYF
DNA: TGTGCCAGCAGCCTTACTAGCGGGGGGGTAGAGACCCAGTACTTC

V: TRBV10-3
D: NA
size: NA
J: TRBJ2-7
CDR3: CAISESDGFRNSSYEQYF
DNA: TGTGCCATCAGTGAGTCGGATGGGTTTCGAAACAGCTCCTACGAGCAGTACTTC

V: TRBV5-4
D: NA
size: NA
J: TRBJ2-3
CDR3: CASSPPWGPDTQYF
DNA: TGTGCCAGCAGCCCTCCGTGGGGCCCAGATACGCAGTATTTT

V: TRBV4-3
D: NA
size: NA
J: TRBJ2-2
CDR3: CASSQDMGTTGELFF
DNA: TGCGCCAGCAGCCAAGATATGGGGACCACCGGGGAGCTGTTTTTT